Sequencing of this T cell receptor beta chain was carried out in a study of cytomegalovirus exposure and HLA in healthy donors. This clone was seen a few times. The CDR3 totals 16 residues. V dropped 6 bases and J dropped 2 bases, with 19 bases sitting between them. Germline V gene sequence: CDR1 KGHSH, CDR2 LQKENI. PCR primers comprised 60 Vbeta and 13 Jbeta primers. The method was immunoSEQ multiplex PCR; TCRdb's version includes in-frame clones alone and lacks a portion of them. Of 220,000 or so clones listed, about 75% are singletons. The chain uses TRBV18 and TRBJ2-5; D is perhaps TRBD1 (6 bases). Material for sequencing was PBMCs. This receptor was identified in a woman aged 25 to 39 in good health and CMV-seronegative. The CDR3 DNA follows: TGTGCCAGCTCGCCCTCCGGGACAAATCTTCAAGAGACCCAGTACTTC. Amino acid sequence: CASSPSGTNLQETQYF.